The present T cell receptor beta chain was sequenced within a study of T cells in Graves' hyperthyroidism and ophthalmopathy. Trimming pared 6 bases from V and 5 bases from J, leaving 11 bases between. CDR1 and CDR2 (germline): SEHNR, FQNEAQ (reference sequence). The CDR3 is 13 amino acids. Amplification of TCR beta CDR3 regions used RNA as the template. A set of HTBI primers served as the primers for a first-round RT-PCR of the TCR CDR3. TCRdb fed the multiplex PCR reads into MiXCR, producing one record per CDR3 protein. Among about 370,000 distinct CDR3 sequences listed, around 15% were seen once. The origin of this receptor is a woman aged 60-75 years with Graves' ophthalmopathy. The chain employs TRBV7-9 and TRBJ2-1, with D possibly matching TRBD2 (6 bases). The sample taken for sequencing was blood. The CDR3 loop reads CASRSTGDNEQFF. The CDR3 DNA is TGTGCCAGCAGATCAACGGGGGACAATGAGCAGTTCTTC. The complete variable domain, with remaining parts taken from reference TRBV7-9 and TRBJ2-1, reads DTGVSQNPRHKITKRGQNVTFRCDPISEHNRLYWYRQTLGQGPEFLTYFQNEAQLEKSRLLSDRFSAERPKGSFSTLEIQRTEQGDSAMYLCASRSTGDNEQFFGPGTRLTVL.